The rows below give T cell receptor beta chains drawn from one sample of a study of T cell responses to AZD1222 COVID-19 vaccine. Generated by immunoSEQ multiplex PCR, the TCRdb table keeps only in-frame clones and is missing some. Here the sample spans some 120,000 clones, 75% to 90% being singletons. Sample: peripheral blood, taken on day 0 of MenACWY control vaccination. The origin of the receptors is an adult in good health. CDR3s include the opening cysteine and the closing phenylalanine or tryptophan. The D gene is left open where the match is weak. Clone size appears in some rows only: once, few, many, or a class for an expanded clone.

CDR3	DNA	length	V	J	D	size
CASRREGTLNRNEQFF	TGTGCCAGCAGACGCGAAGGGACACTGAACCGGAATGAGCAGTTCTTC	16	TRBV3-1/TRBV3-2	TRBJ2-1	NA	NA
CASSASGANYGYTF	TGTGCCAGCAGCGCCTCAGGGGCGAACTATGGCTACACCTTC	14	TRBV7-9	TRBJ1-2	NA	NA
CASSPTLGEAFF	TGTGCCAGCTCACCGACCTTGGGTGAAGCTTTCTTT	12	TRBV18	TRBJ1-1	NA	NA
CASSRTSGGSLNEQFF	TGTGCCAGCAGCCGGACTAGCGGGGGGTCTCTCAATGAGCAGTTCTTC	16	TRBV7-2	TRBJ2-1	TRBD2	NA
CASRLFGANQPQHF	TGTGCCAGCAGGTTGTTTGGGGCCAATCAGCCCCAGCATTTT	14	TRBV27	TRBJ1-5	NA	NA
CAIKSGQGVPGNTIYF	TGTGCCATCAAATCGGGACAGGGAGTTCCTGGAAACACCATATATTTT	16	TRBV10-3	TRBJ1-3	TRBD1	NA
CASSPDDRIGPQHF	TGTGCCAGCTCACCCGATGACAGGATCGGGCCCCAGCATTTT	14	TRBV18	TRBJ1-5	NA	NA
CASSSLGASTDTQYF	TGTGCCAGCAGCTCCTTGGGGGCAAGCACAGATACGCAGTATTTT	15	TRBV7-9	TRBJ2-3	NA	NA
CASSEGGFLNEQFF	TGCGCCAGCAGTGAGGGGGGGTTTCTGAATGAGCAGTTCTTC	14	TRBV10-1	TRBJ2-1	NA	NA
CASSQEGRNNYEQYF	TGTGCCAGCAGCCAAGAGGGGAGGAATAACTACGAGCAGTACTTC	15	TRBV3-1/TRBV3-2	TRBJ2-7	NA	once
CASSQQGLNTEAFF	TGTGCCAGCAGTCAACAGGGACTGAACACTGAAGCTTTCTTT	14	TRBV6-5	TRBJ1-1	NA	few
CASSRLRREELFF	TGTGCCAGCAGTCGACTACGTCGTGAGGAGCTGTTTTTT	13	TRBV27	TRBJ2-2	NA	NA
CASSVELNIGTPLHF	TGTGCCAGCAGCGTAGAGTTGAACATAGGGACACCCCTCCACTTT	15	TRBV9	TRBJ1-6	NA	NA
CASSQDGPRGGRGPMNTEAFF	TGCGCCAGCAGCCAAGACGGGCCCAGAGGGGGGAGGGGGCCTATGAACACTGAAGCTTTCTTT	21	TRBV4-3	TRBJ1-1	TRBD1	NA
CAISEFIAGELFF	TGTGCCATCAGTGAATTTATCGCCGGGGAGCTGTTTTTT	13	TRBV10-3	TRBJ2-2	NA	NA
CASKERGGRETQYF	TGTGCCAGCAAGGAGCGGGGGGGTCGAGAGACCCAGTACTTC	14	TRBV7-9	TRBJ2-5	TRBD2	NA
CASSLGTVGYTF	TGTGCCAGCAGCTTGGGAACAGTCGGCTACACCTTC	12	TRBV5-6	TRBJ1-2	NA	NA
CASSPGGEPNYGYTF	TGTGCCAGCTCACCAGGCGGGGAACCGAACTATGGCTACACCTTC	15	TRBV18	TRBJ1-2	NA	NA
CASSPVAGFGNQPQHF	TGTGCCAGCAGCCCTGTGGCGGGGTTTGGTAATCAGCCCCAGCATTTT	16	TRBV28	TRBJ1-5	NA	NA
CASSLASSGSAYIQYF	TGTGCCAGCAGCTTAGCTAGCTCAGGGAGTGCATACATTCAGTACTTC	16	TRBV7-2	TRBJ2-4	NA	few
CASSLAGGDTQYF	TGTGCCAGCAGCTTGGCAGGGGGGGATACGCAGTATTTT	13	TRBV7-9	TRBJ2-3	NA	once
CASSPVYRGPYEQYF	TGTGCCAGCTCACCAGTTTACAGGGGCCCCTACGAGCAGTACTTC	15	TRBV18	TRBJ2-7	TRBD1	NA
CASSLRRDEQFF	TGTGCCAGCAGCTTGAGGAGAGATGAGCAGTTCTTC	12	TRBV7-9	TRBJ2-1	NA	NA
CASSLTSGGPNEQFF	TGTGCCAGCAGCTTAACTAGCGGGGGCCCCAATGAGCAGTTCTTC	15	TRBV11-1	TRBJ2-1	TRBD2	NA
CASSYGQSLWEETQYF	TGTGCCAGCAGTTACGGACAGTCCCTTTGGGAAGAGACCCAGTACTTC	16	TRBV6-2/TRBV6-3	TRBJ2-5	NA	NA
CASRTDRLPNYGYTF	TGTGCCAGCAGGACAGACAGGTTACCTAACTATGGCTACACCTTC	15	TRBV11-2	TRBJ1-2	NA	NA
CASSHQTVSPIGYTF	TGTGCCAGCAGCCACCAGACAGTATCCCCTATTGGCTACACCTTC	15	TRBV7-2	TRBJ1-2	NA	NA
CASSMDRVAGGYTF	TGTGCCAGTAGTATGGACAGGGTAGCGGGGGGCTACACCTTC	14	TRBV19	TRBJ1-2	TRBD1	NA
CASSIIQGARSNTGELFF	TGTGCCAGTAGTATAATACAGGGGGCGCGGTCGAACACCGGGGAGCTGTTTTTT	18	TRBV19	TRBJ2-2	TRBD1	NA
CASMLGQSNSPLHF	TGTGCCAGCATGCTGGGGCAGTCAAATTCACCCCTCCACTTT	14	TRBV5-5	TRBJ1-6	NA	NA
CASSEMASGGGLTDTQYF	TGTGCCAGCAGTGAAATGGCTAGCGGGGGCGGGTTAACAGATACGCAGTATTTT	18	TRBV6-1	TRBJ2-3	TRBD2	NA
CASSAGRLSSYEQYF	TGTGCCAGCAGTGCTGGACGTCTGAGCTCCTACGAGCAGTACTTC	15	TRBV2	TRBJ2-7	NA	NA
CASILDRGNGYTF	TGTGCCAGCATCCTGGACAGGGGTAATGGCTACACCTTC	13	TRBV2	TRBJ1-2	TRBD1	NA
CASSLSPGRPQHF	TGTGCCAGCAGCTTATCACCGGGGAGGCCCCAGCATTTT	13	TRBV7-8	TRBJ1-5	NA	NA
CAGQGSGANVLTF	TGTGCCGGACAGGGCTCTGGGGCCAACGTCCTGACTTTC	13	TRBV6-5	TRBJ2-6	TRBD1	few
CGTQITAGGNGYTF	TGTGGAACCCAAATCACGGCAGGGGGCAACGGCTACACCTTC	14	TRBV28	TRBJ1-2	TRBD1	once
CASSLGLGTGELFF	TGCGCCAGCAGCTTGGGGCTAGGCACCGGGGAGCTGTTTTTT	14	TRBV5-1	TRBJ2-2	NA	NA
CASRRLEGTEAFF	TGTGCCAGCAGGCGGCTTGAGGGAACTGAAGCTTTCTTT	13	TRBV2	TRBJ1-1	NA	NA
CASSRDSGNTIYF	TGTGCCAGTAGTCGTGACTCTGGAAACACCATATATTTT	13	TRBV19	TRBJ1-3	NA	NA
CASSQGAEGYNEQFF	TGTGCCAGCAGCCAAGGCGCTGAGGGGTACAATGAGCAGTTCTTC	15	TRBV4-2	TRBJ2-1	NA	NA
CASSHRDSSGNTIYF	TGTGCCAGCAGTCACAGGGACAGCTCTGGAAACACCATATATTTT	15	TRBV5-6	TRBJ1-3	TRBD1	NA
CASSQDQRNQPQHF	TGTGCCAGCAGCCAAGACCAGAGGAATCAGCCCCAGCATTTT	14	TRBV3-1/TRBV3-2	TRBJ1-5	NA	NA
CASSLSTGVYGYTF	TGCGCCAGCAGCTTGAGTACAGGTGTCTATGGCTACACCTTC	14	TRBV5-1	TRBJ1-2	NA	once
CASSLDPGTGGTMVQFF	TGTGCCAGCAGCTTAGATCCCGGGACAGGGGGGACAATGGTGCAGTTCTTC	17	TRBV11-2	TRBJ2-1	TRBD1	NA
CASTLNTEAFF	TGTGCCAGTACGCTGAACACTGAAGCTTTCTTT	11	TRBV19	TRBJ1-1	NA	NA
CAWSEKGDSNQPQHF	TGTGCCTGGAGTGAGAAGGGGGATAGCAATCAGCCCCAGCATTTT	15	TRBV30	TRBJ1-5	NA	few
CASSPFGGRSTDTQYF	TGTGCCAGCAGCCCATTTGGGGGGCGGAGCACAGATACGCAGTATTTT	16	TRBV4-2	TRBJ2-3	NA	NA
CASSWGGQPNYGYTF	TGTGCCAGCAGCTGGGGAGGACAGCCTAACTATGGCTACACCTTC	15	TRBV11-1	TRBJ1-2	NA	NA
CASSLDLGATNEKLFF	TGCGCCAGCAGCTTGGATCTAGGGGCAACTAATGAAAAACTGTTTTTT	16	TRBV5-1	TRBJ1-4	NA	NA
CASSFLSGGAGDTQYF	TGTGCCAGCAGCTTCTTGAGCGGGGGGGCTGGAGATACGCAGTATTTT	16	TRBV7-2	TRBJ2-3	TRBD2	NA
CASSLVYKRGGTTDTQYF	TGTGCCAGCAGCTTAGTGTATAAGCGGGGGGGCACTACAGATACGCAGTATTTT	18	TRBV7-2	TRBJ2-3	TRBD2	NA
CASSPGLADYTQYF	TGCGCCAGCAGTCCGGGACTAGCGGATTATACGCAGTATTTT	14	TRBV4-3	TRBJ2-3	TRBD2	NA
CASSSPPLANNNEQFF	TGTGCCAGCAGTTCCCCCCCCTTAGCTAACAACAATGAGCAGTTCTTC	16	TRBV28	TRBJ2-1	NA	NA
CASSWTGGRGQPQHF	TGTGCCAGCAGTTGGACAGGGGGTAGGGGTCAGCCCCAGCATTTT	15	TRBV28	TRBJ1-5	TRBD1	NA